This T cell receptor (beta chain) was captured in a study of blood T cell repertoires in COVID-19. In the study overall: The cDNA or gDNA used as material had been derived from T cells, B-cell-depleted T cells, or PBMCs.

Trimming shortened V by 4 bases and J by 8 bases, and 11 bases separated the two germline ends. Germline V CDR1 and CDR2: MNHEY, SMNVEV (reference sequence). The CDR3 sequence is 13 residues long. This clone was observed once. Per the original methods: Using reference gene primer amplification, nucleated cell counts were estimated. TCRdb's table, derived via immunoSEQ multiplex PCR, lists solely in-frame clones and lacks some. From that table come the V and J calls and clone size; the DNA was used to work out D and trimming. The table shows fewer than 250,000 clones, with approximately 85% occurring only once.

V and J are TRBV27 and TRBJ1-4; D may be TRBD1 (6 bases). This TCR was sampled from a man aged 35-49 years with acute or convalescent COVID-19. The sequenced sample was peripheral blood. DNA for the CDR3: TGTGCCAGCAGTTACAGGGAGGGAGAAAAACTGTTTTTT. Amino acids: CASSYREGEKLFF.